The table lists the clone carrying this T cell receptor beta chain with a count of one. What it recognizes is unknown. The germline V and J ends were trimmed by 2 bases and 8 bases, with 22 bases remaining between them. The CDR3 extends over 16 amino acids. CDR1 and CDR2 (germline): GTSNPN, SVGIG (reference sequence). Produced via immunoSEQ multiplex PCR; TCRdb's table is partial and in-frame only. The sample carries 100,000 to 150,000 clones, about 82% recorded once. These data belong to a study of cytomegalovirus exposure and HLA in healthy donors. Study observations and caveats: A few CMV-associated chains proved CMV antigen-specific in vitro. TCR beta chains numbering under 200 were designated cytomegalovirus-associated.

The sequenced sample was PBMCs. The receptor's source is a man between 18 and 35 years old in good health and CMV-seronegative. The chain couples TRBV30 to TRBJ2-1; no clear D. The CDR3 sequence: CAWSPSLKIRGDEQFF. In DNA form, the CDR3 reads TGTGCCTGGAGTCCGAGCCTCAAGATCCGAGGCGATGAGCAGTTCTTC.